The following is a TCR beta chain sequence with its context. These data originate in a study of blood T cell repertoires in COVID-19. The wider study: The United States, Italy and Spain supplied acute and convalescent COVID-19 samples.

Method: immunoSEQ multiplex PCR; TCRdb's copy keeps in-frame clones and lacks some. The data show roughly 33,000 clones, about 94% seen once. In germline, CDR1 is LGHDT, CDR2 YNNKEL (reference sequence). V was pared by 6 bases and J by 2 bases, with 10 bases between. The CDR3 runs 13 residues. The material sequenced was peripheral blood. The chain joins TRBV3-1 (or the pseudogene TRBV3-2) to TRBJ1-1; D is possibly TRBD1 (6 bases). This receptor was identified in a human donor in a cohort sampled during active COVID-19. CDR3 residues: CASSGTTNTEAFF. DNA for the CDR3: TGTGCCAGCAGTGGGACAACTAACACTGAAGCTTTCTTT.